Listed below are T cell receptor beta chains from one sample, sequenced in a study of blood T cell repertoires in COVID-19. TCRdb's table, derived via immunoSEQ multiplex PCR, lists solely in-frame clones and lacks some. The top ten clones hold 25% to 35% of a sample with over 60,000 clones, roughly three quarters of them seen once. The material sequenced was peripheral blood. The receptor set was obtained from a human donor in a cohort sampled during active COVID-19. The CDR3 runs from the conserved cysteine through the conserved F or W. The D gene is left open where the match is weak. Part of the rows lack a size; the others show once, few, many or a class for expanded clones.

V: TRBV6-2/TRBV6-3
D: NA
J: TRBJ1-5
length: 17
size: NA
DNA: TGTGCCAGCAGCCGGAATATATTACTTCAGGGGCATCAGCCCCAGCATTTT
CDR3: CASSRNILLQGHQPQHF

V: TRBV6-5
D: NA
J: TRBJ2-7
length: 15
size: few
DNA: TGTGCCAGCACCACCCGGACACCGGACTCCTACGAGCAGTACTTC
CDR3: CASTTRTPDSYEQYF

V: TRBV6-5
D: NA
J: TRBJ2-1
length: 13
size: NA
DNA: TGTGCCAGCAGTTACAATGTGGAGTCGAAGCAGTTCTTC
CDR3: CASSYNVESKQFF

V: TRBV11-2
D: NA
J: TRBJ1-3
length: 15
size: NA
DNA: TGTGCCAGCAGCTTAAGGAGTCAGGGCCCAAACACCATATATTTT
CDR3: CASSLRSQGPNTIYF

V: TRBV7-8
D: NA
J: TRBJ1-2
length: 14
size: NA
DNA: TGTGCCAGCAGCCGTCAGGGGAGGGACTATGGCTACACCTTC
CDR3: CASSRQGRDYGYTF

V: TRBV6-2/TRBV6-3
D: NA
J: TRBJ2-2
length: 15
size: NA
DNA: TGTGCCAGCAGTTACGACAGCAGGAACACCGGGGAGCTGTTTTTT
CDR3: CASSYDSRNTGELFF

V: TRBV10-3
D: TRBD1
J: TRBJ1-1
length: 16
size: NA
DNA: TGTGCCATCAGTGAGGCGCCCGGGACAGTAAACACTGAAGCTTTCTTT
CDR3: CAISEAPGTVNTEAFF

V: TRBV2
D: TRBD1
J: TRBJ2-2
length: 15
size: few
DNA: TGTGCCAGCAGTAAGGACAGGACGAACACCGGGGAGCTGTTTTTT
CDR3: CASSKDRTNTGELFF

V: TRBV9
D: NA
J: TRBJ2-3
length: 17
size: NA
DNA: TGTGCCAGCAGCGTAGCTGCGAGGGCTTCTAGCACAGATACGCAGTATTTT
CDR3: CASSVAARASSTDTQYF

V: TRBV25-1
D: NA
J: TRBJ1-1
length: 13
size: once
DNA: TGTGCCAGTGGACACTTAACGAACACTGAAGCTTTCTTT
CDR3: CASGHLTNTEAFF

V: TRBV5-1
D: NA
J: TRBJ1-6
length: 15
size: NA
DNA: TGCGCCAGCAGTCTCGACGGGGGTGCTAATTCACCCCTCCACTTT
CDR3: CASSLDGGANSPLHF

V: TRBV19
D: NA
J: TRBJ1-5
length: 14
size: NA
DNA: TGTGCCAGTAGTGCGACAGGTAGCAATCAGCCCCAGCATTTT
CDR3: CASSATGSNQPQHF

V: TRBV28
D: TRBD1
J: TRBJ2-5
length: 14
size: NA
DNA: TGTGCCAGCAGTGACCCGACAGGGGGAGAGACCCAGTACTTC
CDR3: CASSDPTGGETQYF

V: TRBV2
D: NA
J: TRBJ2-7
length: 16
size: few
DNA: TGTGCCAGCAGTGATATATTTGGCCCCAAATCCCACGAGCAGTACTTC
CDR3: CASSDIFGPKSHEQYF

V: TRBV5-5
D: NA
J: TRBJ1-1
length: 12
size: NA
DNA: TGTGCCAGCAGCTTCAACGTCCAGTCGGCTTTCTTT
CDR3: CASSFNVQSAFF

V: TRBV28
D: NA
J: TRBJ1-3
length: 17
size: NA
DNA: TGTGCCACCTTTACCCCGACAGGATCGTCCTCTGGAAACACCATATATTTT
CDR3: CATFTPTGSSSGNTIYF

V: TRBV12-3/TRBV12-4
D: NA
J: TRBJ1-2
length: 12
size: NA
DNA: TGTGCCAGCAGTTTCTCTAACTATGGCTACACCTTC
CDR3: CASSFSNYGYTF

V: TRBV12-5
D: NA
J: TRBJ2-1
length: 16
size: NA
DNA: TGTGCTAGTGGTCCGGGGAGGATTAGCTCCTACAATGAGCAGTTCTTC
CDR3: CASGPGRISSYNEQFF

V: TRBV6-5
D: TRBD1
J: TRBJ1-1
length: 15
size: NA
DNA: TGTGCCAGCAGGAAATTGACAGGGGGTGAAACTGAAGCTTTCTTT
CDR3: CASRKLTGGETEAFF

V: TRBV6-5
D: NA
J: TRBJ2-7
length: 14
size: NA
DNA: TGTGCCAGCACCTCACCGGGTTCTGAGCGGGAGCAGTACTTC
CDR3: CASTSPGSEREQYF

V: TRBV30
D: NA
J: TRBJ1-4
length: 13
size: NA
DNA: TGTGCCTGGGCCTTCCCGTCAGGAGAAAAACTGTTTTTT
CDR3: CAWAFPSGEKLFF

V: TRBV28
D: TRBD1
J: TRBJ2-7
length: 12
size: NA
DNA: TGTGCCAGCCAACAGGGGGTCTACGAGCAGTACTTC
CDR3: CASQQGVYEQYF